Below, 12 T cell receptor beta chains from the same sample are listed, as sequenced in a study of shared clonotypes between healthy human individuals. Sequencing was performed with immunoSEQ multiplex PCR; in TCRdb, only in-frame clones are kept and a portion is missing. The table lists 1,400,000 or so clones, approximately 98.5% of them singletons, with roughly 0.36% in the top ten. Source material: naive CD4+ T cells sorted from blood. The subset is: CD45RA+ positively selected. These receptors all come from a man younger than 40 in good health.

The rearrangement links TRBV4-3 to TRBJ2-7; D may be TRBD2 (5 bases). The CDR3 is 18 residues long. Germline-derived CDR1 and CDR2 are LGHNA and YSLEER. Deletions cut 0 bases from V and 3 bases from J, with 21 bases between. The CDR3 DNA follows: TGCGCCAGCAGCCAAGATAACTATCCTAGCTCACAAGGCTACGAGCAGTACTTC. Translating it yields CASSQDNYPSSQGYEQYF.

This chain joins TRBV5-1 and TRBJ2-1, with D hard to call. The ends were cut back, 4 bases at V and 4 bases at J, with 12 bases in the middle. The CDR3 is made up of 14 amino acids. Germline V lookup: CDR1 SGHRS, CDR2 YFSETQ. In DNA, the CDR3 is TGCGCCAGCAGCCGCTTAGGCCTTTACAATGAGCAGTTCTTC. Translating gives CASSRLGLYNEQFF. The full variable domain, rest sourced from reference TRBV5-1 and TRBJ2-1, is KAGVTQTPRYLIKTRGQQVTLSCSPISGHRSVSWYQQTPGQGLQFLFEYFSETQRNKGNFPGRFSGRQFSNSRSEMNVSTLELGDSALYLCASSRLGLYNEQFFGPGTRLTVL.

This chain uses TRBV4-1 with TRBJ2-1; D gene uncertain. With 2 bases removed from V and 9 bases from J, the gap between germline ends came to 8 bases. CDR1 MGHRA and CDR2 YSYEKL come from the germline V gene. This CDR3 is built from 12 residues. In DNA, the CDR3 is TGCGCCAGCAGCCAAATAATGGGTGAGCAGTTCTTC. This sequence encodes CASSQIMGEQFF.

J is TRBJ2-7 and V is TRBV19; D is tentatively TRBD1 or TRBD2 (6 bases each). Trimming removed 8 bases at V and 2 bases at J, with 16 bases between. The germline gives CDR1 LNHDA, CDR2 SQIVND (reference sequence). The CDR3 has 14 residues. CDR3 nucleotides: TGTGCCAGTCGGAGGGGGATGGGAACCTACGAGCAGTACTTC. Amino acid sequence: CASRRGMGTYEQYF.

V gene TRBV11-2 combines with J gene TRBJ2-1, with 10 nucleotides matching TRBD2. CDR1 is SGHAT, CDR2 FQNNGV, per germline. Trimming at V came to 0 bases and at J to 3 bases, leaving 14 bases not matched to a gene. This CDR3 is 20 amino acids long. This chain's CDR3 is CASSLDSSGGSIPFYNEQFF. DNA for the CDR3: TGTGCCAGCAGCTTAGACTCTAGCGGGGGAAGCATCCCTTTCTACAATGAGCAGTTCTTC.

Turning to this clone: Other DNA sequences in this specimen translate into the identical CDR3. The chain is built from TRBV11-3 and TRBJ2-7; no definite D call. The germline V gene encodes CDR1 SGHNT and CDR2 YENEEA. V gave up 1 base and J gave up 4 bases, with 8 bases separating them. There are 13 residues in the CDR3. The CDR3 bases are TGTGCCAGCAGCTTAGGTGGCGATTACGAGCAGTACTTC. Protein sequence: CASSLGGDYEQYF. The full variable domain, rest sourced from reference TRBV11-3 and TRBJ2-7, is EAGVVQSPRYKIIEKKQPVAFWCNPISGHNTLYWYLQNLGQGPELLIRYENEEAVDDSQLPKDRFSAERLKGVDSTLKIQPAELGDSAVYLCASSLGGDYEQYFGPGTRLTVT.

About this clone itself: Within the sample, other DNA sequences also encode this same CDR3. As DNA, the CDR3 is TGCAGTGCTAGAGTTCTAGATACGCAGTATTTT. This sequence encodes CSARVLDTQYF. This sequence joins TRBV20-1 and TRBJ2-3; D is unresolved. This CDR3 region has 11 residues. In germline, CDR1 is DFQATT, CDR2 SNEGSKA (reference sequence). Trimming pared 1 base from V and 5 bases from J, leaving 4 bases between.

V and J are TRBV4-3 and TRBJ2-7; TRBD2 aligns across 11 bases. This CDR3 spans 15 amino acids. The J segment lost 4 bases and the V segment lost 3 bases, leaving 5 bases of the junction unmatched. Germline CDR1 LGHNA, CDR2 YSLEER. This CDR3 is CASSHRLAGSYEQYF. As DNA, the CDR3 is TGCGCCAGCAGCCATCGACTAGCGGGAAGTTACGAGCAGTACTTC.

In its sample, this clone was seen once. Additional DNA sequences in this sample encode the identical CDR3. This chain connects TRBV9 to TRBJ2-7, with 9 bases aligning to TRBD2. CDR1 and CDR2 from the germline V gene are SGDLS and YYNGEE. This CDR3 comprises 15 residues. J lost 3 bases, V lost 0 bases, and 4 bases had no gene match. CDR3 sequence: CASSVGLAGNYEQYF. In DNA, the CDR3 is TGTGCCAGCAGCGTAGGCCTAGCGGGGAACTACGAGCAGTACTTC. The complete variable domain, with remaining parts taken from reference TRBV9 and TRBJ2-7, reads DSGVTQTPKHLITATGQRVTLRCSPRSGDLSVYWYQQSLDQGLQFLIQYYNGEERAKGNILERFSAQQFPDLHSELNLSSLELGDSALYFCASSVGLAGNYEQYFGPGTRLTVT.

This chain connects TRBV28 to TRBJ2-3; D remains ambiguous. V gave up 1 base and J gave up 4 bases, with 9 bases separating them. This CDR3 comprises 14 residues. Germline V lookup: CDR1 MDHEN, CDR2 SYDVKM. The CDR3 here is CASSLSANSDTQYF. The CDR3 nucleotides are TGTGCCAGCAGTTTATCAGCCAACTCAGATACGCAGTATTTT.

V gene TRBV19 combines with J gene TRBJ1-1; no clear D. This CDR3 contains 14 residues. Germline loops: CDR1 LNHDA, CDR2 SQIVND (reference sequence). With 2 bases removed from V and 1 base from J, the gap between germline ends came to 8 bases. In DNA, the CDR3 is TGTGCCAGTAGTATACCTGGGAAGAACACTGAAGCTTTCTTT. Translating gives CASSIPGKNTEAFF.

The chain joins TRBV7-8 to TRBJ2-2; D gene unclear. V lost 5 bases to trimming and J lost 4 bases, with 11 bases between them. The CDR3 spans 14 residues. Germline loops: CDR1 SGHVS, CDR2 FQNEAQ. DNA for the CDR3: TGTGCCAGCAGCCTCTCGACCCGCACCGGGGAGCTGTTTTTT. Amino acids: CASSLSTRTGELFF.